This T cell receptor beta chain is from a study of T-cell reconstitution after alpha-beta-depleted transplantation in children. The CDR3 contains 17 residues. CDR1 is DFQATT, CDR2 SNEGSKA, per germline (reference sequence). The ends lost 4 bases at V and 0 bases at J; junction bases unmatched: 10. Molecular barcoding with unique molecular identifiers was used for the TCRbeta library. TCRdb called the PCR reads again in MiXCR, with one record for every CDR3 protein. Seen here are 350,000 to 450,000 distinct CDR3 sequences, about a fifth observed once, and the top ten hold less than 4.5%. The receptor was derived from a human donor who donated a stem cell graft to a child with acute myeloid leukemia. The V and J genes are TRBV20-1 and TRBJ2-3, with 10 bases matching TRBD2. The specimen comprised PBMCs from the stem cell graft donor, sampled from the stem cell graft. The CDR3 region is CSANKREGGPSTDTQYF. The DNA of the CDR3 is TGCAGTGCTAATAAGCGGGAGGGAGGGCCTAGCACAGATACGCAGTATTTT.